This paragraph covers one T cell receptor (beta chain) sequence. These data originate in a study of blood T cell repertoires in COVID-19. The germline gives CDR1 LNHDA, CDR2 SQIVND (reference sequence). The junction had 5 bases not matched to a gene; V was cut back by 4 bases and J by 4 bases. This CDR3 has 14 residues. Here immunoSEQ multiplex PCR was the method, and the copy in TCRdb shows in-frame clones only, minus some. This sample has around 230,000 clones, with around four fifths found just once. The TCR comes from a woman aged 55-69 years with active or convalescent COVID-19. Material: peripheral blood. V gene TRBV19 combines with J gene TRBJ1-2, with 8 bases aligning to TRBD1. The CDR3 here is CASSTGQGGYGYTF. The CDR3 nucleotides are TGTGCCAGTAGTACAGGACAGGGAGGCTATGGCTACACCTTC.